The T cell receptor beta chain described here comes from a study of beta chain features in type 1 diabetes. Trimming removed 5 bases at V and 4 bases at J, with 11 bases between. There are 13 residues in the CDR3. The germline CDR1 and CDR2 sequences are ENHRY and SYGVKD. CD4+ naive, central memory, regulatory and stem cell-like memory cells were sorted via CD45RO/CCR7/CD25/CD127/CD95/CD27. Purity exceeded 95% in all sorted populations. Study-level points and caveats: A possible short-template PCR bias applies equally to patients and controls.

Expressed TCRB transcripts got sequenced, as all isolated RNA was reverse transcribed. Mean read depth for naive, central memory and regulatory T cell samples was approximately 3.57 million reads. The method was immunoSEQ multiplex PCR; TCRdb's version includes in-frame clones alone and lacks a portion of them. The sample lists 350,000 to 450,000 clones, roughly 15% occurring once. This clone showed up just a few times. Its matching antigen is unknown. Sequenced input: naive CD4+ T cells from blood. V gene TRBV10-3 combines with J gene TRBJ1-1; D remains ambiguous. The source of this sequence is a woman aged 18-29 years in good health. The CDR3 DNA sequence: TGTGCCATCAGTCTGGAGGTCGGCACTGAAGCTTTCTTT. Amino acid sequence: CAISLEVGTEAFF.